A single sample is the source of the 15 T cell receptor beta chains below, sequenced in a study of T cells in Graves' hyperthyroidism and ophthalmopathy. Researchers amplified the TCR beta CDR3 regions from RNA transcripts. TCR CDR3 regions were first amplified by RT-PCR with HTBI primers. MiXCR, run by TCRdb on the multiplex PCR reads, gives a single entry per CDR3 protein. The sample gives some 690,000 distinct CDR3 sequences, 15% to 20% of which show up once; 15% is in the top ten. Sequencing was done on a sample of blood. The receptors shown here come from a man aged 50 to 59 with Graves' hyperthyroidism.

This clonotype has a single count. The chain couples TRBV5-1 to TRBJ2-2; 15 bases agree with TRBD2. This CDR3 region has 18 residues. The V segment lost 5 bases and the J segment 5 bases; nucleotides outside the gene matches: 10. Germline V gene sequence: CDR1 SGHRS, CDR2 YFSETQ. The CDR3 region is CASRYGLAGGPGTGELFF. The CDR3 DNA reads as TGCGCCAGCAGATACGGACTAGCGGGAGGGCCGGGTACCGGGGAGCTGTTTTTT.

CDR3 in DNA: TGTGCCACCAGTGACCAGGGTATGCAGTTCTTC. This sequence encodes CATSDQGMQFF. The chain recombines TRBV24-1 with TRBJ2-1, with D tentatively TRBD1 (5 bases). The V and J ends lost 4 bases and 12 bases respectively, with 9 bases between them. The CDR3 extends over 11 amino acids. Germline V gene sequence: CDR1 KGHDR, CDR2 SFDVKD.

The V and J genes are TRBV7-2 and TRBJ1-5; 9 bases match TRBD1. Germline loops: CDR1 SGHTA, CDR2 FQGNSA. The ends lost 7 bases at V and 4 bases at J; junction bases unmatched: 8. The CDR3 has 15 amino acids. The CDR3 loop reads CASKPGQGYNQPQHF. DNA for the CDR3: TGTGCCAGCAAACCGGGACAGGGCTATAATCAGCCCCAGCATTTT.

At least ten counts were recorded for this clonotype. The V gene is TRBV7-2, the J gene TRBJ2-2; TRBD1 agrees at 8 bases. The CDR3 is made up of 16 amino acids. Germline loops: CDR1 SGHTA, CDR2 FQGNSA. V lost 5 bases, J lost 0 bases, and 5 bases stayed unmatched. The CDR3 region is CASSPTTGANTGELFF. The DNA of the CDR3 is TGTGCCAGCAGCCCAACGACAGGGGCGAACACCGGGGAGCTGTTTTTT.

The V call is TRBV20-1, the J call TRBJ1-1, with TRBD1 as a possible D gene (6 bases). In germline, CDR1 is DFQATT, CDR2 SNEGSKA (reference sequence). V lost 6 bases and J 0 bases, leaving 17 bases between the germline ends. The CDR3 totals 15 residues. CDR3 coding DNA: TGCAGTGCCCCCGAGGGGGGCTACTTGAACACTGAAGCTTTCTTT. Translation: CSAPEGGYLNTEAFF.

This clonotype has at least ten counts. The V gene is TRBV7-2, the J gene TRBJ1-5, with D possibly matching TRBD1 (6 bases). Germline-derived CDR1 and CDR2 are SGHTA and FQGNSA. The CDR3 covers 14 residues. Trimming took 3 bases from V and 7 from J, leaving 13 bases between them. The CDR3 region is CASSFQGSGQPQHF. CDR3 bases: TGTGCCAGCAGCTTCCAGGGGTCCGGACAGCCCCAGCATTTT.

This clonotype has ten or more counts. V and J are TRBV2 and TRBJ2-5; 7 bases are a match to TRBD1. Germline lookup yields CDR1 SNHLY and CDR2 FYNNEI. CDR3 length: 13 residues. V lost 3 bases and J lost 11; bases outside the gene matches: 9. CDR3 region: CASSDILRQGQYF. CDR3 in DNA: TGTGCCAGCAGTGATATCCTCCGACAGGGACAGTACTTC.

This clonotype was detected ten times or more. The V and J genes are TRBV12-3 or TRBV12-4 and TRBJ1-2; 7 bases fit TRBD1. This CDR3 comprises 13 residues. J lost 6 bases, V lost 1 base, and 2 bases had no gene match. The DNA of the CDR3 is TGTGCCAGCAGTTTAGACAGGGGTCATGGCTACACCTTC. The encoded protein is CASSLDRGHGYTF.

This chain links TRBV15 with TRBJ2-7, with 10 bases aligning to TRBD1. V lost 3 bases and J lost 4; bases outside the gene matches: 3. The germline gives CDR1 LNHNV, CDR2 YYDKDF (reference sequence). CDR3 length: 14 amino acids. The CDR3 loop reads CATSRGQGNYEQYF. The CDR3 nucleotides read TGTGCCACCAGCAGGGGACAGGGGAATTACGAGCAGTACTTC.

This clonotype was seen a handful of times. This sequence joins TRBV5-1 and TRBJ2-5; TRBD1 matches at 8 bases. This CDR3 has 15 amino acids. Trimming took 2 bases from V and 0 from J; bases not matched to a gene: 3. Germline V lookup: CDR1 SGHRS, CDR2 YFSETQ. CDR3 amino acids: CASSLDRGNQETQYF. The CDR3 DNA is TGCGCCAGCAGCTTAGACAGGGGAAACCAAGAGACCCAGTACTTC.

This clonotype was seen ten or more times. The chain carries TRBV30 and TRBJ1-1; 7 bases are a match to TRBD1. J gave up 0 bases and V 3 bases, and 4 bases lay outside the gene matches. CDR1 and CDR2 from the germline V gene are GTSNPN and SVGIG (reference sequence). The CDR3 length is 14 residues. The CDR3 spells CAWRWTGVNTEAFF. The CDR3 DNA reads as TGTGCCTGGAGGTGGACAGGTGTGAACACTGAAGCTTTCTTT. Variable domain in full (rest from reference TRBV30 and TRBJ1-1): SQTIHQWPATLVQPVGSPLSLECTVEGTSNPNLYWYRQAAGRGLQLLFYSVGIGQISSEVPQNLSASRPQDRQFILSSKKLLLSDSGFYLCAWRWTGVNTEAFFGQGTRLTVV.

This clonotype showed up just a few times. CDR3 coding DNA: TGTGCCTGCCGGGCCGGGGACCGGCAGTACTTC. It is translated as CACRAGDRQYF. The gene calls are TRBV19 and TRBJ2-7; D tentatively reads TRBD1 or TRBD2 (5 bases each). Trimming took 11 bases from V and 9 from J, leaving 17 bases between them. This CDR3 region has 11 residues. Germline V lookup: CDR1 LNHDA, CDR2 SQIVND (reference sequence).

The V call is TRBV27, the J call TRBJ2-1; maybe TRBD1 (7 bases). The CDR3 runs to 15 residues. Between the trimmed V and J ends, which lost 5 bases and 4 bases, there was a span of 15 bases. Germline CDR1 MNHEY, CDR2 SMNVEV (reference sequence). CDR3 DNA: TGTGCCAGCAGTCGGGGGACAGAACCTTACAATGAGCAGTTCTTC. It encodes CASSRGTEPYNEQFF.

The chain recombines TRBV10-3 with TRBJ2-7; tentative D call: TRBD2 (5 bases). V shed 0 bases and J shed 2 bases, with 14 bases lying between them. The CDR3 sequence is 16 residues long. The V gene's germline CDR1 is ENHRY and CDR2 SYGVKD. CDR3 residues: CAISESMAGPAYEQYF. The CDR3 coding sequence is TGTGCCATCAGTGAGTCGATGGCGGGCCCAGCCTACGAGCAGTACTTC.

This clonotype was found many times. The chain recombines TRBV7-8 with TRBJ2-2; D gene uncertain. Looked up from germline, CDR1 is SGHVS and CDR2 is FQNEAQ. CDR3 size: 13 residues. V lost 1 base, J lost 9 bases, and 9 bases lay in between. The CDR3: CASSLGTARELFF. The CDR3 nucleotides read TGTGCCAGCAGCTTAGGGACCGCAAGGGAGCTGTTTTTT.